This TCR beta chain was observed in a study of T cells in localized non-small cell lung cancer. Produced via immunoSEQ multiplex PCR; TCRdb's table is partial and in-frame only. This table holds about 77,000 clones, 70% to 90% found once. The V end lost 5 bases, the J end lost 7 bases, and 17 bases lay between the germline ends. CDR1 and CDR2 from the germline V gene are MNHEY and SVGAGI. This CDR3 has 14 residues. The receptor was isolated from a woman aged 35 to 69 with stage I squamous cell lung carcinoma. Sequenced here: peripheral blood, sampled before any cancer treatment. The V gene is TRBV6-5, the J gene TRBJ1-2, with D possibly matching TRBD1 (6 bases). CDR3 residues: CASSPDGGASGYTF. In nucleotides, the CDR3 is TGTGCCAGCAGTCCAGATGGGGGGGCTAGTGGCTACACCTTC.